This note documents a single TCR beta chain sequence. What this receptor recognizes is not known. One base away there is no much larger clone; base qualities are not given. These data come from a study of blood T cell repertoires in COVID-19 (dated by TCRdb to the early 2020s). Study-level background: Samples from collaborators originated in the United States, Italy and Spain and spanned both the acute and convalescent phases of COVID-19. The material from the prospective study consisted of cDNA or gDNA derived from T cells, B-cell-depleted T cells, or PBMCs. Subjects who had been exposed to COVID-19, were actively infected with it, or had recovered from it provided the deeply sampled blood TCRbeta repertoires that made up the dataset. The repertoires were released in a freely available public database meant as a resource for research on the immune response to SARS-CoV-2. The samples were drawn from two sources: the first 160 participants of the ongoing ImmuneRACE study, and over 1,000 subjects contributed by 6 global collaborators. Nearly every sample came with metadata listing a de-identified subject ID, COVID-19 status, age in years and sex. Where HLA class I and class II types were available, the types were taken from metadata supplied by the sample provider, not from assay-based typing.

Participants in the prospective study were aged roughly 18 to 100 years, lived in 20 to 30 United States geographic areas, and enrolled through a virtual design. To assign participants to cohorts, the prospective study relied on clinical history that participants themselves reported in a screening survey and a study questionnaire. Exposed participants had been in contact with someone with a PCR-confirmed or clinician-diagnosed COVID-19 case within 2 weeks of study entry. In the prospective study, whole blood, serum and a nasopharyngeal or oropharyngeal swab were collected from each participant by mobile phlebotomists. Participants in the prospective study had the option to provide additional blood draws and questionnaires over an approximately 2-month period. Blood samples from the prospective study were shipped frozen or at room temperature prior to DNA extraction. Trimming takes 7 bases off V and 1 base off J; junction bases not matched to a gene: 5. From cysteine to phenylalanine, the CDR3 is 15 amino acids long. The read is trimmed to its CDR3 DNA, 45 bases read in frame from base 1. CDR1 WSHSY and CDR2 SAAADI were looked up in the germline V gene.

The paper as a whole reports these results and caveats: The amount of clinical and demographic metadata varied by source and participant and was provided uncurated.

The immunoSEQ Assay, a bias-controlled multiplex PCR, was used to amplify TCRbeta CDR3 regions from genomic DNA. The original methods were these. Nucleated cell counts per sample were estimated from amplification of reference gene primers within the assay. Sequence reads were collapsed and filtered to measure the absolute abundance of every unique TCRbeta CDR3 rearrangement. For each sample, productive Simpson clonality was calculated as the square root of Simpson's diversity index across productive rearrangements. TCRdb carries this immuneACCESS record with in-frame sequences only. Its versions omit some clonotypes, under half of them owing to an unresolved V gene in the studies checked, with the rest unexplained. V and J calls plus clone size are reproduced from that table; the DNA served to infer D and trimming. This sample is represented by about 220,000 clones; about four fifths of them were singletons. The leading ten clones occupy 4.8% of the sample.

Sequenced sample: PBMCs or T cells enriched from blood (not recorded which). The TCR originated in a woman aged 50 to 60 who had been exposed to COVID-19. The chain uses TRBV10-2 and TRBJ2-2; 8 bases in the middle match TRBD1. CDR3 reads: CASIPGTGNTGELFF. The sequenced DNA is TGCGCCAGCATACCCGGGACAGGGAACACCGGGGAGCTGTTTTTT.